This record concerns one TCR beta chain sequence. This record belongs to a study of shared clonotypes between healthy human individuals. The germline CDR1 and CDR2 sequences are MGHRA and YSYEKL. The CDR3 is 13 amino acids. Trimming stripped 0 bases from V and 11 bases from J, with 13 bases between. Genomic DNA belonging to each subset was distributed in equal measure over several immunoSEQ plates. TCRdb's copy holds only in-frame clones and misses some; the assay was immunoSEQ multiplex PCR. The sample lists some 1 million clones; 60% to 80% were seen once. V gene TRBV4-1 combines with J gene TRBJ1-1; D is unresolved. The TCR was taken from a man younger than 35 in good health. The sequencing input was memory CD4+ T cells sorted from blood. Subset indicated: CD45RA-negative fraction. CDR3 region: CASSQDPYLRAFF. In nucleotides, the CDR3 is TGCGCCAGCAGCCAAGATCCTTATCTAAGGGCTTTCTTT.